These T cell receptor beta chains were read from a single sample in a study of blood T cells in healthy people across ages. TCRdb redid the calling of the 5' RACE reads with MiXCR, one entry per CDR3 protein. The sample records some 1.5 million distinct CDR3 sequences, 28% being singletons. Sequencing input: blood. These receptor sequences come from a woman between 25 and 40 years old in good health. Both conserved end residues are part of each CDR3. Fields, in order: D gene, V gene, J gene, clone size, CDR3 length, CDR3 DNA, CDR3 protein. D genes are given only for firm matches. Clone size, where shown, is once, few, many, or a class for clones that have expanded.

-	TRBV5-4	TRBJ2-1	-	16	TGTGTCAGCAGCGCCGGGGGAGGGGGTACCTACAATGAGCAGTTCTTC	CVSSAGGGGTYNEQFF
-	TRBV28	TRBJ1-1	-	14	TGTGCCAGCAGTACACAGGGACGGAACACTGAAGCTTTCTTT	CASSTQGRNTEAFF
-	TRBV29-1	TRBJ1-3	-	13	TGCAGCGTTCTTGGCCACCCTGGAAACACCATATATTTT	CSVLGHPGNTIYF
-	TRBV7-9	TRBJ1-2	-	15	TGTGCCAGCAGCCCCAGCATGGGGGCAGACTATGGCTACACCTTC	CASSPSMGADYGYTF
-	TRBV4-1	TRBJ2-5	many	16	TGCGCCAGCAGCCAAGAAGGCTCTGGATACCAAGAGACCCAGTACTTC	CASSQEGSGYQETQYF
TRBD2	TRBV20-1	TRBJ2-1	-	14	TGCAGTGCTGTGACTAGCGGGAGGGGCAGTGAGCAGTTCTTC	CSAVTSGRGSEQFF
-	TRBV29-1	TRBJ2-7	few	13	TGCAGCGTTAGACAGGTCCGCTCCTACGAGCAGTACTTC	CSVRQVRSYEQYF
TRBD2	TRBV10-3	TRBJ2-3	few	12	TGTGCCATCAGTGGCGGGGGAGATACGCAGTATTTT	CAISGGGDTQYF
-	TRBV6-6	TRBJ2-5	many	11	TGTGCCAGCAGTTATGGTGGGACCCAGTACTTC	CASSYGGTQYF
-	TRBV10-3	TRBJ2-7	many	17	TGTGCCATCAGTGAGTCAGGGTTGGGACGGGGATCCTACGAGCAGTACTTC	CAISESGLGRGSYEQYF
-	TRBV28	TRBJ2-3	-	15	TGTGCCAGCCGCTGGCAAGGTAGCCTCACAGATACGCAGTATTTT	CASRWQGSLTDTQYF
-	TRBV20-1	TRBJ1-5	-	13	TGCAGTGCTAGGGATTGGGATGGCCAGCCCCAGCATTTT	CSARDWDGQPQHF
-	TRBV5-5	TRBJ2-3	-	12	TGTGCCAGCAGCAAAGAGTCTTTTGCGCAGTATTTT	CASSKESFAQYF
TRBD2	TRBV11-2	TRBJ2-2	-	15	TGTGCCAGCAGCTTAGAGGGGACTAGCGCCGGGGAGCTGTTTTTT	CASSLEGTSAGELFF
-	TRBV15	TRBJ2-6	few	16	TGTGCCACCAGCAGGGACCGAGTTGCTGGGGCCAACGTCCTGACTTTC	CATSRDRVAGANVLTF
-	TRBV7-2	TRBJ2-7	-	14	TGTGCCAGCAGCTTCTTTCCGGGTCCCTGCGAGCAGTACTTC	CASSFFPGPCEQYF
-	TRBV7-9	TRBJ1-1	-	12	TGTGCCAGCAGCTTAGACCCCGTCGCCGCTTTCTTT	CASSLDPVAAFF
-	TRBV20-1	TRBJ2-5	-	14	TGCAGTGCTCTTCCCGGGCTAGGCCAAGAGACCCAGTACTTC	CSALPGLGQETQYF
-	TRBV7-2	TRBJ2-1	few	13	TGTGCCAGCAGCTTAGCGTTGAAGGGTGAGCAGTTCTTC	CASSLALKGEQFF
-	TRBV6-2/TRBV6-3	TRBJ2-1	few	12	TGTGCCAGCAGCACCTCTGACAATCCGCAGTTCTTC	CASSTSDNPQFF
-	TRBV11-2	TRBJ2-5	few	15	TGTGCCAGCAGCTTAAACGCCGAGGGGATGGAGACCCAGTACTTC	CASSLNAEGMETQYF
-	TRBV29-1	TRBJ1-2	-	14	TGCAGCGTTGAAGAGTGGACAGCCAACTATGGCTACACCTTC	CSVEEWTANYGYTF